A selection of T cell receptor beta chains follows, all from one sample in a study of Graves' ophthalmopathy and Graves' hyperthyroidism. TCRdb re-called the multiplex PCR reads through MiXCR, storing one row per CDR3 protein. The table includes more than 1,000,000 distinct CDR3 sequences, around a third detected once. Sequenced sample: peripheral blood or thyroid tissue (not recorded which). These receptors were taken from an adult man with Graves' hyperthyroidism. The CDR3 runs from the conserved cysteine through the conserved F or W. A D gene is named only where the DNA matches it firmly. Only some rows state a clone size, as once, few, many or a class for expanded clones.

clone_size	cdr3_length	v_call	j_call	d_call	cdr3_nt	cdr3_aa
.	16	TRBV7-9	TRBJ2-2	TRBD2	TGTGCCAGCAGTTACTCCGGGACTATGAACACCGGGGAGCTGTTTTTT	CASSYSGTMNTGELFF
many	17	TRBV7-2	TRBJ1-1	TRBD1	TGTGCCAGCAGCTTAGCCAGAGTCGGGACAGGGGGCGGTGAAGCTTTCTTT	CASSLARVGTGGGEAFF
many	13	TRBV5-1	TRBJ1-1	.	TGCGCCAGCAGCTTGGAAATTGACACTGAAGCTTTCTTT	CASSLEIDTEAFF
many	12	TRBV19	TRBJ2-7	.	TGTGCCAGTAGTATTGCAGGGAACGAGCAGTACTTC	CASSIAGNEQYF
many	16	TRBV5-6	TRBJ1-5	.	TGTGCCAGCAGCTTGACGGGCCGCCGGAGCAATCAGCCCCAGCATTTT	CASSLTGRRSNQPQHF
.	14	TRBV13	TRBJ2-2	.	TGTGCCAGCAGCTTAGAATACGGGTCTGGGGAGCTGTTTTTT	CASSLEYGSGELFF
many	14	TRBV19	TRBJ1-1	.	TGTGCCAGTAGTCTGGGCTTAATGAACACTGAAGCTTTCTTT	CASSLGLMNTEAFF
.	14	TRBV3-1	TRBJ1-2	.	TGTGCCAGCAGCCAAGAGAATAAGTGGTCTGGCTACACCTTC	CASSQENKWSGYTF
.	15	TRBV19	TRBJ2-7	TRBD1	TGTGCCAGTAGTAACAAGCGACAGGGGGAATACGAGCAGTACTTC	CASSNKRQGEYEQYF
.	14	TRBV7-2	TRBJ2-7	.	TGCGCCAGCAGTCCCGGGACATCACTCTACGAGCAGCACTTC	CASSPGTSLYEQHF
many	14	TRBV30	TRBJ1-1	TRBD1	TGTGCCTGGGTGCACCGGGACAGGAACACTGAAGCTTTCTTT	CAWVHRDRNTEAFF
.	16	TRBV20-1	TRBJ2-5	.	TGCAGTGCTAGAGCGGGGGCGGAAAGGGACCAAGAGACCCAGTACTTC	CSARAGAERDQETQYF
few	12	TRBV20-1	TRBJ2-7	.	TGCAGTGCTACTTTCGACAGCTACGAGCAGTACTTC	CSATFDSYEQYF
.	15	TRBV25-1	TRBJ2-3	TRBD1	TGTGCCAGCAGCCCGGACAGGGGGAGTGCAGATACGCAGTATTTT	CASSPDRGSADTQYF
many	13	TRBV5-1	TRBJ1-4	TRBD1	TGCGCCAGCAGCTTTGACAGGGCAGAAAAACTGTTTTTT	CASSFDRAEKLFF
.	15	TRBV2	TRBJ2-7	TRBD2	TGTGCCAGCAGTCATGTCGCGGGAGTCTCCTACGAGCAGTACTTC	CASSHVAGVSYEQYF
.	15	TRBV7-2	TRBJ1-6	.	TGTGCCAGCAGCTTAGAGTTCAGGGGTAATTCACCCCTCCACTTT	CASSLEFRGNSPLHF
few	12	TRBV28	TRBJ1-2	.	TGTGCCAGCCGGACGGATGAGCATGGTTGGACCTTC	CASRTDEHGWTF
.	12	TRBV29-1	TRBJ2-5	.	TGCAGCGTTAGGACGGGGGCAGAGACCCAGTACTTC	CSVRTGAETQYF
many	11	TRBV29-1	TRBJ2-7	.	TGCAGCGTGGTCCGGGTAGGGGAGCAGTACTTC	CSVVRVGEQYF
many	15	TRBV19	TRBJ1-5	.	TGTGCCAGTAGTATCAGTGGGGATAGCAATCAGCCCCAGCATTTT	CASSISGDSNQPQHF
.	14	TRBV3-2	TRBJ2-5	.	TGTGCCAGCAGCCAATTCCAGCGGCAAGAGACCCAGTACTTC	CASSQFQRQETQYF
.	12	TRBV6-5	TRBJ2-2	.	TGTGCCAGCAGTTACCCCCGCGGGGAGCTGTTTTTT	CASSYPRGELFF
.	15	TRBV10-3	TRBJ2-7	TRBD2	TGTGCCAGCAGTTACTCGAGAGCGGGGGTGTACGAGCAGTACTTC	CASSYSRAGVYEQYF
few	14	TRBV3-1	TRBJ2-7	TRBD1	TGTGCCAGCAGCCAATGGACAGGTGGCTACGAGCAGTACTTC	CASSQWTGGYEQYF
.	15	TRBV5-6	TRBJ2-7	.	TGTGCCAACAGCTTGAGGACAGAACGGACCTACGAGCAGTACTTC	CANSLRTERTYEQYF
few	15	TRBV20-1	TRBJ2-7	TRBD1	TGCAGTGCTAGACCGGACAGGGGGAACACCTACGAGCAGTACTTC	CSARPDRGNTYEQYF
.	16	TRBV10-1	TRBJ2-7	TRBD1	TGCGCCAGCAGTGAGCCGTCCGGGACAGCGCTTTACGAGCAGTACTTC	CASSEPSGTALYEQYF
.	17	TRBV25-1	TRBJ2-5	TRBD2	TGTGCCAGCAGCTCAACAGCCGGGACTAGCGGGGCAGAGACCCAGTACTTC	CASSSTAGTSGAETQYF
few	16	TRBV7-2	TRBJ2-2	.	TGTGCCAGCAGCTTAGCACGACCTGGAAACACCGGGGAGCTGTTTTTT	CASSLARPGNTGELFF
.	15	TRBV5-1	TRBJ1-1	.	TGCGCCAGCAGCCCCGGACAGAAAATGAACACTGAAGCTTTCTTT	CASSPGQKMNTEAFF
many	16	TRBV9	TRBJ1-1	TRBD1	TGTGCCAGCAGCCCACGCCAGGGGGGGTTTGGTACTGAAGCTTTCTTT	CASSPRQGGFGTEAFF
many	12	TRBV10-3	TRBJ2-5	TRBD1	TGTGCCCCAACGGACAGGGCGGAGACCCAGTACTTC	CAPTDRAETQYF
many	14	TRBV15	TRBJ2-2	.	TGTGCCACCAGCCATAGACTCAACACCGGGGAGCTGTTTTTT	CATSHRLNTGELFF
.	14	TRBV7-9	TRBJ1-1	.	TGTGCCAGCAGCTGGGGACACAGAAACACTGAAGCTTTCTTT	CASSWGHRNTEAFF
.	13	TRBV7-2	TRBJ1-5	.	TGTGCCAGCAGCTCAGGAGAGGGACTAGCCTTGCATTTT	CASSSGEGLALHF
.	16	TRBV7-8	TRBJ1-1	TRBD1	TGTGCCAGCAGCTTAGGCGGACAGGGGACGAACACTGAAGCTTTCTTT	CASSLGGQGTNTEAFF
many	13	TRBV20-1	TRBJ1-2	.	TGCAGTGCTAGAGGGGTGGGAAGCGGAGGCTACACCTTC	CSARGVGSGGYTF
many	11	TRBV25-1	TRBJ2-7	.	TGTGCCAGCGGACAGCCTTCCGAGCAGTACTTC	CASGQPSEQYF
few	14	TRBV2	TRBJ1-6	TRBD1	TGTGCCAGCAGGATGACAGGGGGCAATTCACCCCTCCACTTT	CASRMTGGNSPLHF